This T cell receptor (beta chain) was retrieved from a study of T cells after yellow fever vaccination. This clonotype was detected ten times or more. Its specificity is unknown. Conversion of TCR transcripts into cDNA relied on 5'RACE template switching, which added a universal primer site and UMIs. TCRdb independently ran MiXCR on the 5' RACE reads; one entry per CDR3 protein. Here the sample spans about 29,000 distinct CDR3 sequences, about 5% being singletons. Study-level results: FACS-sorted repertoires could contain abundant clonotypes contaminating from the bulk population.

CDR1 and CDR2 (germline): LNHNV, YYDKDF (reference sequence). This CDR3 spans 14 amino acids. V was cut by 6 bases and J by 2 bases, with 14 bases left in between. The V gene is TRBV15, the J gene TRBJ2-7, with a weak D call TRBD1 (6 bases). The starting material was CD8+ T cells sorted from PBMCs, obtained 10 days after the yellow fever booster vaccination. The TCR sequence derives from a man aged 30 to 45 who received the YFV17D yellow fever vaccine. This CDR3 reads CATRAGTSTYEQYF. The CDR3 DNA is TGTGCCACCAGGGCCGGGACATCCACCTACGAGCAGTACTTC.